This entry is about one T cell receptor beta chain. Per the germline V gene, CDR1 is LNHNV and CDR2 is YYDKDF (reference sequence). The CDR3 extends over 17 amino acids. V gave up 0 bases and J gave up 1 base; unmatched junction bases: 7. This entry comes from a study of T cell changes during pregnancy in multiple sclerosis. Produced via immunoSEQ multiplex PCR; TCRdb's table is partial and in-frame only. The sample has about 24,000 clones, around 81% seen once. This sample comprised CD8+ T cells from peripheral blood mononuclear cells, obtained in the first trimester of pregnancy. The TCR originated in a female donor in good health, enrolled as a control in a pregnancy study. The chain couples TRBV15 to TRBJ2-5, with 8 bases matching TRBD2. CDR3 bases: TGTGCCACCAGCAGAGAAGAAGGCGGGGGGACCCAAGAGACCCAGTACTTC. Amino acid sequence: CATSREEGGGTQETQYF.